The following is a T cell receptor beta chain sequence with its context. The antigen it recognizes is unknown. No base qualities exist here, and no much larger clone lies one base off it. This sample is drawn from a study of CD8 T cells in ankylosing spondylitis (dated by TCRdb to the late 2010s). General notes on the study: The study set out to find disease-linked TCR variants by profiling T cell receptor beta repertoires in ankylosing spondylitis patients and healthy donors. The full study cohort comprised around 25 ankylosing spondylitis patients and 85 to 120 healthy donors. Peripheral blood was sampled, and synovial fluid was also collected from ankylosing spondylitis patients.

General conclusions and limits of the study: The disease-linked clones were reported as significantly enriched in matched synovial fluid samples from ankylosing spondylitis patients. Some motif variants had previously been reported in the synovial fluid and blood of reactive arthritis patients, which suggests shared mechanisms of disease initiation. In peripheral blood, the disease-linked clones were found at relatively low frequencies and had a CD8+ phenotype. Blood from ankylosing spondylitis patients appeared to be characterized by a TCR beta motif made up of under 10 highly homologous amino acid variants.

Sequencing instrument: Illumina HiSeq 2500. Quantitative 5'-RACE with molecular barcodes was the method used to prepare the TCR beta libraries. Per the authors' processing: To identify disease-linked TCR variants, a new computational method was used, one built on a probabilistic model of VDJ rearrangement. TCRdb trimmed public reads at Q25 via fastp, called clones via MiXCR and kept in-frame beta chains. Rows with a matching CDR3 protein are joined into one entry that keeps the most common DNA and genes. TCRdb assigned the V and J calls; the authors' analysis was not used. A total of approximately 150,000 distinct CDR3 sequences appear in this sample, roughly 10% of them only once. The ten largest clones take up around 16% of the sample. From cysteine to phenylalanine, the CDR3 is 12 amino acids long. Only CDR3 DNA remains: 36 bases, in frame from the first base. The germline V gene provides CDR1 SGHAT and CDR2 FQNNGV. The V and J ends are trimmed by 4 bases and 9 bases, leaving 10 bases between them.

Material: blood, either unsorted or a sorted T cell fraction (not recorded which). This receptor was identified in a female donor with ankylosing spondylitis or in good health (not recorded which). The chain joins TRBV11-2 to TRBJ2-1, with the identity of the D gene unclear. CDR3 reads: CASSSRALEQFF. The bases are TGTGCCAGCAGCTCCCGGGCCCTTGAGCAGTTCTTC. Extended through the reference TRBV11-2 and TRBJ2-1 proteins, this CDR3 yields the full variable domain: EAGVAQSPRYKIIEKRQSVAFWCNPISGHATLYWYQQILGQGPKLLIQFQNNGVVDDSQLPKDRFSAERLKGVDSTLKIQPAKLEDSAVYLCASSSRALEQFFGPGTRLTVL.